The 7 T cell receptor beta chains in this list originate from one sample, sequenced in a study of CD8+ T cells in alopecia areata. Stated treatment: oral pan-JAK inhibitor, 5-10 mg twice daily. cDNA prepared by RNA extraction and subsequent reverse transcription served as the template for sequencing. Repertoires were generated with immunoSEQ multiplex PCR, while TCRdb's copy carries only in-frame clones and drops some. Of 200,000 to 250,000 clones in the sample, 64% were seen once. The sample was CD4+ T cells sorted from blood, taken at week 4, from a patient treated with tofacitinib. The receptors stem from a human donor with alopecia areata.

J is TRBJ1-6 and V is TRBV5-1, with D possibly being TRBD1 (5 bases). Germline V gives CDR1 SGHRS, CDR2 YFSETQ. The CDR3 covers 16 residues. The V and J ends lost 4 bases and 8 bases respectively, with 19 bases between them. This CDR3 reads CASSQDPGRPDSPLHF. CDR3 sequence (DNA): TGCGCCAGCAGCCAGGACCCAGGGCGTCCAGATTCACCCCTCCACTTT.

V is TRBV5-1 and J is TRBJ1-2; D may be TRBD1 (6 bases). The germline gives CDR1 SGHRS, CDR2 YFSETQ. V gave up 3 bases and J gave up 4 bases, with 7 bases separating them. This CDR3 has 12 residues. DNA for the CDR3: TGCGCCAGCAGCTCGACAGGCTATGGCTACACCTTC. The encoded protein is CASSSTGYGYTF.

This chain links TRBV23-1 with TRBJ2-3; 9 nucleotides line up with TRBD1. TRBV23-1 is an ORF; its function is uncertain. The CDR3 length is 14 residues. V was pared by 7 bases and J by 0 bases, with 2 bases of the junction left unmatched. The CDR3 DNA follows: TGCGCCAGCAAACAGGGGGCCAGCACAGATACGCAGTATTTT. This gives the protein CASKQGASTDTQYF.

The CDR3 DNA reads TGTGCCAGCACCCTCGGGACTACTCATAAGACCCAGTACTTC. Translated: CASTLGTTHKTQYF. V and J are TRBV7-2 and TRBJ2-5; 7 nucleotides align to TRBD2. CDR1 SGHTA and CDR2 FQGNSA come from the germline V gene. The junction had 11 bases not matched to a gene; V was cut back by 7 bases and J by 6 bases. The CDR3 contains 14 residues.

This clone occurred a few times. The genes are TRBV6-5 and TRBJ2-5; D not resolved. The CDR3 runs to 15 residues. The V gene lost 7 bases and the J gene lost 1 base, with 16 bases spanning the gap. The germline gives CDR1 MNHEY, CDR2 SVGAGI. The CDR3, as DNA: TGTGCCAGCACCATCGGTGTGTACCCCCAAGAGACCCAGTACTTC. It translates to CASTIGVYPQETQYF.

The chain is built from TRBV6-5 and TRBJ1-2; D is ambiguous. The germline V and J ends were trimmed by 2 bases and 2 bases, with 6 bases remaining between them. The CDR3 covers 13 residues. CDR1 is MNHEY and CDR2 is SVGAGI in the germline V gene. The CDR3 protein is CASSYGANYGYTF. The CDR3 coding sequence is TGTGCCAGCAGTTACGGAGCGAACTATGGCTACACCTTC.

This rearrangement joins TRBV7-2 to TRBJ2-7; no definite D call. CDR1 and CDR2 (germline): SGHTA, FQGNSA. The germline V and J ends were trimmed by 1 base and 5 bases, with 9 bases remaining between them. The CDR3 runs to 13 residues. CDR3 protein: CASSLELSNEQYF. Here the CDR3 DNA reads TGTGCCAGCAGCTTAGAGCTGAGTAACGAGCAGTACTTC.